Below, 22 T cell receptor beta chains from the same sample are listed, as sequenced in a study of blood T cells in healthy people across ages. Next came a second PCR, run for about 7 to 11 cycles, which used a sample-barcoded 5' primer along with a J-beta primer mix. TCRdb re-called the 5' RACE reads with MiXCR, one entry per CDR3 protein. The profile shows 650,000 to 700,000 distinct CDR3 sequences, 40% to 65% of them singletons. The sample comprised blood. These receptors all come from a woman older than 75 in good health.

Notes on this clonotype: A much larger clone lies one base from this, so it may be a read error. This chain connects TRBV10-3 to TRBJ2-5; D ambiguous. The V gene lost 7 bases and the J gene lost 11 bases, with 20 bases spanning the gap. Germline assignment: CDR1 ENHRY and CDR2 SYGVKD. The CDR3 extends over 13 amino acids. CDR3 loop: CAIKPDSYNEQYF. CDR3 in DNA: TGTGCCATCAAACCCGACTCCTACAATGAGCAGTACTTC.

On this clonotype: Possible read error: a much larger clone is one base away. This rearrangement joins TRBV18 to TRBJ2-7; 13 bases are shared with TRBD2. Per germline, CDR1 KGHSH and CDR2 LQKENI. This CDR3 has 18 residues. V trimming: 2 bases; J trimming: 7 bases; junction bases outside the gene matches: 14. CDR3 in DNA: TGTGCCAGCTCACCAGGTTGGGCCGGGACTAGCGGGAATAATGAGCAGTACTTC. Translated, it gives CASSPGWAGTSGNNEQYF.

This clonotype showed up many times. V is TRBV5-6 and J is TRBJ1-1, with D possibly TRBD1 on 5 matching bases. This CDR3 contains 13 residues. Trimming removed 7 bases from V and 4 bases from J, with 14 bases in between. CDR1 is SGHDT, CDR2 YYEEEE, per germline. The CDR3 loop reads CASATGGSTEAFF. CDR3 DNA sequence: TGTGCCAGCGCCACCGGGGGGAGCACTGAAGCTTTCTTT.

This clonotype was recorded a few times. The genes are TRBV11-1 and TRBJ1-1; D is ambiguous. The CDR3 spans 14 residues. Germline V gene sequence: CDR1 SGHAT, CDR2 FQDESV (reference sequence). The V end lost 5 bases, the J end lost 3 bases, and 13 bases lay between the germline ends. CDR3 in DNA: TGTGCCAGCAGCACAACGACGGTCTACACTGAAGCTTTCTTT. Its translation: CASSTTTVYTEAFF.

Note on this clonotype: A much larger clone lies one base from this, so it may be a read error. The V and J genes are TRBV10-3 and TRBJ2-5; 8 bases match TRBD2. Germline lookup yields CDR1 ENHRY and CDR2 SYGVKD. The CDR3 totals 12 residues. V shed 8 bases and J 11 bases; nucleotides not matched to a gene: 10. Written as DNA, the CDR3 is TGTGCCATCGCGGGAGGAACCGCTGAGCAGTACTTC. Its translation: CAIAGGTAEQYF.

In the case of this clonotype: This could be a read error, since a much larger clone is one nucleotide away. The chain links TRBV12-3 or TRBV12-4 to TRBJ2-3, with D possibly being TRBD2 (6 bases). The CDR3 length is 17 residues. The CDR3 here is CPSSLSGTGTSTDTQYF. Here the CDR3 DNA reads TGTCCCAGCAGTCTCAGTGGGACGGGGACTAGCACAGATACGCAGTATTTT.

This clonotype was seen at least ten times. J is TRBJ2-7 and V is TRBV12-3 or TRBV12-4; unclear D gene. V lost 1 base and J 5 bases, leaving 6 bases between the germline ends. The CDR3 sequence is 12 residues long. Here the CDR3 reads CASSLGGDEQYF. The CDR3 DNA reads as TGTGCCAGCAGTTTAGGAGGTGACGAGCAGTACTTC.

The CDR3 is CSPPLAQPQHF. As DNA, the CDR3 is TGCAGCCCTCCCTTAGCCCAGCCCCAGCATTTT. The rearrangement joins TRBV29-1 to TRBJ1-5; D gene ambiguous. V gave up 8 bases and J gave up 7 bases, with 12 bases separating them. Germline loops: CDR1 SQVTM, CDR2 ANQGSEA. The CDR3 totals 11 residues.

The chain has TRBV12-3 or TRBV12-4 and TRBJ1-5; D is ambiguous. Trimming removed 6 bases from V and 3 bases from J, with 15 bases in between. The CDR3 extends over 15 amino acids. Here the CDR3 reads CASRAQAGANQPQHF. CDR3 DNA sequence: TGTGCCAGCAGGGCCCAGGCAGGCGCCAATCAGCCCCAGCATTTT.

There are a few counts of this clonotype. CDR3 sequence: CASSVAPGGYGYTF. For the CDR3, the DNA is TGTGCCAGCAGCGTAGCCCCAGGAGGCTATGGCTACACCTTC. V gene TRBV9 combines with J gene TRBJ1-2; D gene ambiguous. V was pared by 0 bases and J by 4 bases, with 10 bases between. The CDR3 loop spans 14 amino acids. Germline assignment: CDR1 SGDLS and CDR2 YYNGEE.

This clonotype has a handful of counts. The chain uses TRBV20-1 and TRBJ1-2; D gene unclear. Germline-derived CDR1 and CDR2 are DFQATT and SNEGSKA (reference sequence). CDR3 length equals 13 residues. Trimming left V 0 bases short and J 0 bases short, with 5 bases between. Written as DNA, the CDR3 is TGCAGTGCTAGAGAGGATGCTAACTATGGCTACACCTTC. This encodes CSAREDANYGYTF.

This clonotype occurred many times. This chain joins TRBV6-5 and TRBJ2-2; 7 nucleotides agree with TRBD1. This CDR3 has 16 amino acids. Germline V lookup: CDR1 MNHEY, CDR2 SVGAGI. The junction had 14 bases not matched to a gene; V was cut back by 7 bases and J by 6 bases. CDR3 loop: CASTPGRTGSAGELFF. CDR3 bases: TGTGCCAGCACCCCCGGCAGGACAGGTTCGGCCGGGGAGCTGTTTTTT.

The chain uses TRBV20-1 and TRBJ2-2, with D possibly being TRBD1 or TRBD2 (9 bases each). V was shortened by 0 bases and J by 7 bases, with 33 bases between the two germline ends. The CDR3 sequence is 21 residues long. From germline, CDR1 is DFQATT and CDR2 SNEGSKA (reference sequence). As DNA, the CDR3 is TGCAGTGCTAGAGAGGTCCCGGGACAGGGCTTGGCGGGAGGGCTAAGCGGGGAGCTGTTTTTT. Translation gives CSAREVPGQGLAGGLSGELFF.

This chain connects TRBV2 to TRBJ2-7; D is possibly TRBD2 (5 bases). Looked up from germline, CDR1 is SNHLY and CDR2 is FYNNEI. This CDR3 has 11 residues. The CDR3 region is CTSGVYNAQYF. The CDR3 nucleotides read TGTACGAGCGGAGTGTACAATGCGCAGTACTTC. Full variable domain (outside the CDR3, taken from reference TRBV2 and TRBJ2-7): EPEVTQTPSHQVTQMGQEVILRCVPISNHLYFYWYRQILGQKVEFLVSFYNNEISEKSEIFDDQFSVERPDGSNFTLKIRSTKLEDSAMYFCTSGVYNAQYFGPGTRLTVT.

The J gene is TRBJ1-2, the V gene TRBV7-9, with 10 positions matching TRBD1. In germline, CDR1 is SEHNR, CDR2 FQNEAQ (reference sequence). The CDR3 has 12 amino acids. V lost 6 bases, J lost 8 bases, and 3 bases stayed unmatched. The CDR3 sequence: CASRGQGLGYTF. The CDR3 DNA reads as TGTGCCAGCAGGGGACAGGGGCTCGGCTACACCTTC.

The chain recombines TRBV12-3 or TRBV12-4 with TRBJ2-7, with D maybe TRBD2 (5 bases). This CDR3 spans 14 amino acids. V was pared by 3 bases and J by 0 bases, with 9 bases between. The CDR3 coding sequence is TGTGCCAGCAGTTTCGGGATTAGCTCCTACGAGCAGTACTTC. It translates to CASSFGISSYEQYF.

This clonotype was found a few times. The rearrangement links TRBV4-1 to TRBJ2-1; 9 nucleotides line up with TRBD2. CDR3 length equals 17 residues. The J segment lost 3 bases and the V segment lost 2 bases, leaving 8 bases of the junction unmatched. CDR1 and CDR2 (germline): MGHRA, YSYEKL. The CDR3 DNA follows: TGCGCCAGCAGCCAATACGGAAAGCGGGGGGTCTACAATGAGCAGTTCTTC. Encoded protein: CASSQYGKRGVYNEQFF.

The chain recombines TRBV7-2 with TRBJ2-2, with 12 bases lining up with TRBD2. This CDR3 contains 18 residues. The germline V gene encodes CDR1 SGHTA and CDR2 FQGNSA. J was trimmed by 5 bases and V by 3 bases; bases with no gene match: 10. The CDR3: CASSLGATSGRHTGELFF. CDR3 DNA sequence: TGTGCCAGCAGCTTGGGGGCGACTAGCGGGAGACATACCGGGGAGCTGTTTTTT.

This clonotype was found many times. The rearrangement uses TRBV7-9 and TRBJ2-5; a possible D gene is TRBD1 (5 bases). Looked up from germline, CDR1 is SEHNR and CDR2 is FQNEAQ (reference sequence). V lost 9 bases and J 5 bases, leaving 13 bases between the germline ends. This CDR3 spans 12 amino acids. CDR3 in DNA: TGTGCCAGTCGACCGTCAGGGGAGACCCAGTACTTC. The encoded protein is CASRPSGETQYF.

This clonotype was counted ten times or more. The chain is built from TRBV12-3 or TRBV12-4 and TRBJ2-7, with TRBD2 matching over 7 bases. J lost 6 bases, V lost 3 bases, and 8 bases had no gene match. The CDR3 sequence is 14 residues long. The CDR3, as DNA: TGTGCCAGCAGTTTTAGGGCGGGGGTAAGCGAGCAGTACTTC. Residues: CASSFRAGVSEQYF.

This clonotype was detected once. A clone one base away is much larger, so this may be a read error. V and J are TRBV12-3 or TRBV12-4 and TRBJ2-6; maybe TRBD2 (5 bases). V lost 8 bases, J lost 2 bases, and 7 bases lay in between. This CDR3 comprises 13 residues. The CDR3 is CASEGPGANVLTF. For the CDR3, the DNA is TGTGCCAGCGAGGGCCCTGGGGCCAACGTCCTGACTTTC.

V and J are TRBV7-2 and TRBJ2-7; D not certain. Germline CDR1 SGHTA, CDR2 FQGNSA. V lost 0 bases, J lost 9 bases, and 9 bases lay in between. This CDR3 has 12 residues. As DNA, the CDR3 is TGTGCCAGCAGCTTAGCGCAGAGGATGCAGTACTTC. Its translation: CASSLAQRMQYF. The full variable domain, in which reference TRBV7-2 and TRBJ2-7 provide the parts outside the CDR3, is GAGVSQSPSNKVTEKGKDVELRCDPISGHTALYWYRQSLGQGLEFLIYFQGNSAPDKSGLPSDRFSAERTGGSVSTLTIQRTQQEDSAVYLCASSLAQRMQYFGPGTRLTVT.